This T cell receptor beta chain is from a study of cytomegalovirus exposure and HLA in healthy donors. This clone appeared a few times. PCR primers comprised 60 Vbeta and 13 Jbeta primers. Using immunoSEQ multiplex PCR, the repertoire was profiled, and TCRdb retains in-frame clones only, with some absent. The sample contains about 130,000 clones, approximately 69% of which appear only once. The CDR3 loop spans 14 amino acids. V dropped 5 bases and J dropped 5; count of bases not matched to a gene: 3. From germline, CDR1 is MNHNS and CDR2 SASEGT. The sequencing input was PBMCs. This sequence originates from a middle-aged man in good health and CMV-seropositive. The gene calls are TRBV6-1 and TRBJ1-5; 10 bases are a match to TRBD1. CDR3 sequence: CASSKDRGDQPQHF. CDR3 nucleotide sequence: TGTGCCAGCAGTAAGGACAGGGGGGATCAGCCCCAGCATTTT.